A single sample is the source of the 19 T cell receptor beta chains below, sequenced in a study of CD8+CD57+ T cells in acquired aplastic anemia. TCR beta VDJ and CDR3 were profiled, and genomic DNA was the template. TCRdb redid the calling of the reads with MiXCR, one entry per CDR3 protein. Among some 170,000 distinct CDR3 sequences listed, less than 60% were seen once. The sequenced patients had an expansion of CD8+CD57+ cells seen by flow cytometry. The sequenced sample consisted of sorted CD4+, CD8+, or CD8+CD57+ T cells (not recorded which) from PBMCs. These receptors were collected from a human donor with aplastic anemia.

J is TRBJ2-7 and V is TRBV15; D might be TRBD2 (5 bases). CDR3 length: 13 residues. V lost 4 bases, J lost 9 bases, and 16 bases lay in between. Per germline, CDR1 LNHNV and CDR2 YYDKDF (reference sequence). CDR3 sequence (DNA): TGTGCCACCAGCACCTTCCGGGAAGGAGGGCAGTACTTC. This codes for CATSTFREGGQYF.

The chain joins TRBV2 to TRBJ2-5, with a weak D call TRBD1 (5 bases). This CDR3 contains 13 residues. Germline values: CDR1 SNHLY, CDR2 FYNNEI. V gave up 5 bases and J gave up 6 bases, with 13 bases separating them. CDR3 sequence: CASSPTGGQTQYF. DNA for the CDR3: TGTGCCAGCAGTCCTACAGGCGGACAGACCCAGTACTTC.

This clonotype was seen many times. V is TRBV5-4 and J is TRBJ1-1, with a tentative D call TRBD1 (5 bases). Trimming shortened V by 5 bases and J by 0 bases, and 17 bases separated the two germline ends. CDR3 size: 16 residues. Germline assignment: CDR1 SGHNT and CDR2 YYREEE (reference sequence). CDR3 protein: CASRTGQGGMNTEAFF. The CDR3 bases are TGTGCCAGCAGGACCGGGCAGGGAGGGATGAACACTGAAGCTTTCTTT.

This clonotype showed up many times. The chain is built from TRBV7-8 and TRBJ2-5, with 12 nucleotides matching TRBD2. The CDR3 consists of 15 residues. Trimming at V came to 3 bases and at J to 5 bases, leaving 4 bases not matched to a gene. Looked up from germline, CDR1 is SGHVS and CDR2 is FQNEAQ. CDR3 DNA: TGTGCCAGCAGCTTGCCTAGCGGGGGGGCGGAGACCCAGTACTTC. Protein: CASSLPSGGAETQYF.

This clonotype was counted many times. This chain links TRBV25-1 with TRBJ1-1, with D possibly TRBD1 on 6 matching bases. Germline V gene sequence: CDR1 MGHDK, CDR2 SYGVNS. The CDR3 totals 12 residues. V lost 2 bases and J 8 bases, leaving 9 bases between the germline ends. CDR3 loop: CASSELGTEAFF. CDR3 bases: TGTGCCAGCAGTGAACTTGGGACAGAAGCTTTCTTT.

The chain carries TRBV9 and TRBJ1-1; perhaps TRBD1 as D (5 bases). This CDR3 spans 13 amino acids. V lost 0 bases and J lost 7, with 10 bases in between. Looked up from germline, CDR1 is SGDLS and CDR2 is YYNGEE. Here the CDR3 DNA reads TGTGCCAGCAGCGTAGGTGGAACAGGTGAAGCTTTCTTT. Translated: CASSVGGTGEAFF.

This clonotype was seen repeatedly, ten times or more. The CDR3 region is CATSAAKASSYNEQFF. The CDR3 bases are TGTGCCACCAGCGCCGCGAAGGCTAGCTCCTACAATGAGCAGTTCTTC. The J gene is TRBJ2-1, the V gene TRBV15; the D is unclear. CDR3 length equals 16 residues. The V end was cut by 5 bases, the J end by 0 bases, with 14 bases between. Germline V CDR1 and CDR2: LNHNV, YYDKDF (reference sequence). The full variable domain, completed using reference TRBV15 and TRBJ2-1, is DAMVIQNPRYQVTQFGKPVTLSCSQTLNHNVMYWYQQKSSQAPKLLFHYYDKDFNNEADTPDNFQSRRPNTSFCFLDIRSPGLGDTAMYLCATSAAKASSYNEQFFGPGTRLTVL.

Of note for this clonotype: The CDR3 does not close with the conserved phenylalanine or tryptophan, likely indicating a read error. The V call is TRBV12-3 or TRBV12-4, the J call TRBJ1-2, with unresolved D. V shed 6 bases and J shed 5 bases, with 13 bases lying between them. The CDR3 has 13 residues. Here the CDR3 reads CASSQRRGYGYTS. CDR3 bases: TGTGCCAGCAGCCAAAGAAGAGGGTATGGCTACACCTCC.

The chain combines TRBV19 with TRBJ2-3, with 7 bases identical to TRBD2. From germline, CDR1 is LNHDA and CDR2 SQIVND (reference sequence). Trimming at V came to 6 bases and at J to 2 bases, leaving 8 bases not matched to a gene. The CDR3 covers 15 residues. CDR3 region: CASRADRDYTDTQYF. The CDR3 nucleotides read TGTGCCAGTAGAGCCGATCGGGACTACACAGATACGCAGTATTTT.

In this sample, this clonotype turned up many times. The CDR3 here is CASTGTAVRGYTF. The CDR3, as DNA: TGTGCCAGCACTGGGACAGCAGTACGTGGCTACACCTTC. This chain joins TRBV12-3 or TRBV12-4 and TRBJ1-2; 7 bases agree with TRBD1. The V segment lost 7 bases and the J segment 7 bases; nucleotides outside the gene matches: 9. The CDR3 is 13 residues long.

CDR3 nucleotides: TGTGCCAGCAGCGTAGCTGGGGGTAACGAGCAGTTCTTC. It specifies CASSVAGGNEQFF. The chain has TRBV9 and TRBJ2-1; D is tentatively TRBD1 or TRBD2 (5 bases each). The germline V gene has CDR1 SGDLS and CDR2 YYNGEE. V lost 0 bases and J lost 10, with 11 bases in between. The CDR3 spans 13 residues. Using reference TRBV9 and TRBJ2-1 for the parts outside the CDR3, the full variable domain is DSGVTQTPKHLITATGQRVTLRCSPRSGDLSVYWYQQSLDQGLQFLIQYYNGEERAKGNILERFSAQQFPDLHSELNLSSLELGDSALYFCASSVAGGNEQFFGPGTRLTVL.

The chain uses TRBV24-1 and TRBJ2-2; the D gene is possibly TRBD1 (5 bases). The germline V gene has CDR1 KGHDR and CDR2 SFDVKD. The CDR3 has 12 amino acids. The V end was cut by 6 bases, the J end by 8 bases, with 9 bases between. The CDR3 region is CATSSGSGELFF. The CDR3 DNA sequence: TGTGCCACCAGTTCAGGGTCAGGGGAGCTGTTTTTT.

The chain is built from TRBV5-1 and TRBJ2-7; 13 bases align to TRBD2. V dropped 3 bases and J dropped 7; count of bases not matched to a gene: 7. CDR1 and CDR2 (germline): SGHRS, YFSETQ. The CDR3 contains 15 residues. DNA of the CDR3: TGCGCCAGCAGCTCAGGACTAGCGGGGGTCGAGGAGCAGTACTTC. Translated, it gives CASSSGLAGVEEQYF.

This rearrangement joins TRBV4-1 to TRBJ2-5; D is ambiguous. From germline, CDR1 is MGHRA and CDR2 YSYEKL. CDR3 length: 15 amino acids. V was clipped by 3 bases and J by 5 bases, with 16 bases between them. CDR3 nucleotides: TGCGCCAGCAGCCATCAAGACTCCCCTCGGGAGACCCAGTACTTC. Protein product: CASSHQDSPRETQYF.

This clonotype was found many times. The gene calls are TRBV5-6 and TRBJ1-3; 7 bases are a match to TRBD1. The germline V gene has CDR1 SGHDT and CDR2 YYEEEE. The CDR3 is 14 amino acids. V trimming: 4 bases; J trimming: 2 bases; junction bases outside the gene matches: 3. CDR3 sequence: CASSPGTAGNTIYF. CDR3 coding DNA: TGTGCCAGCAGCCCCGGGACAGCTGGAAACACCATATATTTT.

A few counts support this clonotype. The gene calls are TRBV27 and TRBJ2-3; D possibly corresponds to TRBD2 (6 bases). Trimming cost V 2 bases and J 6 bases, with 15 bases left between them. In germline, CDR1 is MNHEY, CDR2 SMNVEV (reference sequence). This CDR3 region has 15 residues. CDR3 sequence (DNA): TGTGCCAGCAGTTTAGGAGGGGCCGGGGTGGATACGCAGTATTTT. Residues: CASSLGGAGVDTQYF.

The V and J genes are TRBV9 and TRBJ1-3; D is uncertain. This CDR3 has 14 amino acids. Trimming took 0 bases from V and 0 from J, leaving 4 bases between them. CDR1 SGDLS and CDR2 YYNGEE come from the germline V gene. This chain's CDR3 is CASSVASSGNTIYF. Here the CDR3 DNA reads TGTGCCAGCAGCGTAGCCAGCTCTGGAAACACCATATATTTT.

V and J are TRBV11-2 and TRBJ2-1; 7 bases are a match to TRBD1. V was clipped by 5 bases and J by 12 bases; unmatched bases: 10. This CDR3 comprises 13 residues. CDR1 SGHAT and CDR2 FQNNGV come from the germline V gene. CDR3 nucleotides: TGTGCCAGCAGCCCGCGACAGGGTGGGGTGCAGTTCTTC. Translation gives CASSPRQGGVQFF.

This clonotype was observed a few times. The CDR3 loop reads CASSDVGPWQNIQYF. CDR3 sequence (DNA): TGTGCCAGCAGTGACGTAGGACCGTGGCAAAACATTCAGTACTTC. This rearrangement joins TRBV6-4 to TRBJ2-4; D ambiguous. The CDR3 runs to 15 residues. Trimming removed 2 bases at V and 5 bases at J, with 13 bases between. The V gene's germline CDR1 is MRHNA and CDR2 SNTAGT.